These 12 T cell receptor beta chains were sequenced from one sample in a study of blood T cells in healthy people across ages. Together with a sample-barcoded 5' primer, a J-beta primer mix was included in a second PCR lasting roughly 6 to 12 cycles. Each CDR3 protein is one row after TCRdb ran MiXCR on the 5' RACE reads. Here the sample spans some 1.8 million distinct CDR3 sequences, about two fifths being singletons. Sequenced material: blood. The receptors originated from a human donor in good health.

This rearrangement joins TRBV15 to TRBJ1-5, with D perhaps matching TRBD1 (5 bases). V was cut by 0 bases and J by 4 bases, with 16 bases left in between. Germline CDR1 and CDR2: LNHNV and YYDKDF (reference sequence). This CDR3 is 17 amino acids long. The CDR3 nucleotides are TGTGCCACCAGCAGAGATCGAGGGCAGGGACTGAATCAGCCCCAGCATTTT. Protein sequence: CATSRDRGQGLNQPQHF.

This chain connects TRBV7-8 to TRBJ1-5, with D possibly being TRBD1 (6 bases). Germline V gene sequence: CDR1 SGHVS, CDR2 FQNEAQ. V lost 6 bases, J lost 6 bases, and 24 bases lay in between. The CDR3 is 17 amino acids. For the CDR3, the DNA is TGTGCCAGCAGTCCCACCCCCGGGACAAACCCGGCTCAGCCCCAGCATTTT. This translates into CASSPTPGTNPAQPQHF. Drawing the rest from reference TRBV7-8 and TRBJ1-5, the complete variable domain is GAGVSQSPRYKVAKRGQDVALRCDPISGHVSLFWYQQALGQGPEFLTYFQNEAQLDKSGLPSDRFFAERPEGSVSTLKIQRTQQEDSAVYLCASSPTPGTNPAQPQHFGDGTRLSIL.

The chain employs TRBV21-1 and TRBJ2-5; the table's D call TRBD1 went unverified against the DNA. TRBV21-1 is labeled a pseudogene. This CDR3 spans 17 amino acids. CDR3 in DNA: TGTGCCAGCACACTTTTGGGGACACAGGAAACCAAGAGAACCCAGTACTTC. It encodes CASTLLGTQETKRTQYF.

Concerning this clonotype itself: One junction end disagrees with the germline gene, perhaps due to a read error. This chain links TRBV29-1 with TRBJ1-2; no clear D. This CDR3 contains 10 residues. Germline V CDR1 and CDR2: SQVTM, ANQGSEA. CDR3 bases: TGCAGCGTTTCTGACTATGGCCACACCTTC. Translating it yields CSVSDYGHTF. The variable domain in full, with the rest retrieved from reference TRBV29-1 and TRBJ1-2, is SAVISQKPSRDICQRGTSLTIQCQVDSQVTMMFWYRQQPGQSLTLIATANQGSEATYESGFVIDKFPISRPNLTFSTLTVSNMSPEDSSIYLCSVSDYGHTFGSGTRLTVV.

This rearrangement joins TRBV5-6 to TRBJ2-5; D possibly corresponds to TRBD2 (6 bases). The CDR3 is 16 amino acids. Germline lookup yields CDR1 SGHDT and CDR2 YYEEEE. V shed 4 bases and J shed 5 bases, with 21 bases lying between them. The CDR3 DNA is TGTGCCAGCAGCCCCGACCTGGCTGTTAGCGGCGAGACCCAGTACTTC. Translation gives CASSPDLAVSGETQYF.

Only a few counts were recorded for this clonotype. V usage is TRBV20-1 and J usage is TRBJ2-7; D possibly uses TRBD1 or TRBD2 (7 bases each). The V end lost 3 bases, the J end lost 3 bases, and 15 bases lay between the germline ends. The germline V gene encodes CDR1 DFQATT and CDR2 SNEGSKA (reference sequence). The CDR3 loop spans 14 amino acids. The CDR3 loop is CSASDREGGYEQYF. For the CDR3, the DNA is TGCAGTGCTAGCGACAGGGAGGGAGGCTACGAGCAGTACTTC.

J is TRBJ1-1 and V is TRBV9; TRBD1 aligns across 9 bases. V was clipped by 6 bases and J by 1 base; unmatched bases: 4. This CDR3 region has 14 residues. CDR1 is SGDLS, CDR2 YYNGEE, per germline. CDR3 in DNA: TGTGCCAGCACCCAGGGACAGGGGAACACTGAAGCTTTCTTT. It is translated as CASTQGQGNTEAFF.

This clonotype was seen a handful of times. The CDR3 sequence: CAISKDGYNQPQHF. The CDR3 DNA reads TGTGCCATCAGTAAGGACGGCTACAATCAGCCCCAGCATTTT. The chain carries TRBV10-3 and TRBJ1-5; D gene uncertain. CDR1 is ENHRY, CDR2 SYGVKD, per germline. V lost 5 bases and J lost 3, with 11 bases in between. This CDR3 region has 14 residues.

This clonotype has just a few counts. V is TRBV20-1 and J is TRBJ2-1; D not resolved. Trimming took 6 bases from V and 10 from J, leaving 16 bases between them. Looked up from germline, CDR1 is DFQATT and CDR2 is SNEGSKA (reference sequence). This CDR3 is 12 amino acids long. The CDR3 sequence is CSATPGIPEQFF. CDR3 DNA: TGCAGTGCAACCCCTGGGATCCCAGAGCAGTTCTTC.

V gene TRBV5-1 combines with J gene TRBJ1-6, with TRBD1 matching over 7 bases. The V gene end was trimmed by 4 bases and the J gene end by 10 bases; junction bases not matched to a gene: 8. CDR1 SGHRS and CDR2 YFSETQ come from the germline V gene. The CDR3 is made up of 14 amino acids. As DNA, the CDR3 is TGCGCCAGCAGCCCTCAGGGGGACATCTCACCCCTCCACTTT. Protein sequence: CASSPQGDISPLHF.

This clonotype has more than one count but fewer than ten. This chain links TRBV7-9 with TRBJ1-2; 9 bases are shared with TRBD1. Germline V gives CDR1 SEHNR, CDR2 FQNEAQ (reference sequence). After removal of 1 base from V and 7 bases from J, the junction contained 4 bases not matched to a gene. This CDR3 has 14 residues. The CDR3 DNA reads as TGTGCCAGCAGCTTAGGGACAGGGGATCGTGGCTACACCTTC. Its protein is CASSLGTGDRGYTF. The full variable domain, completed using reference TRBV7-9 and TRBJ1-2, is DTGVSQNPRHKITKRGQNVTFRCDPISEHNRLYWYRQTLGQGPEFLTYFQNEAQLEKSRLLSDRFSAERPKGSFSTLEIQRTEQGDSAMYLCASSLGTGDRGYTFGSGTRLTVV.

CDR3 nucleotides: TGTGCCAGCAGCCCACCGGGGGAGGGGGGGGTGGATACGCAGTATTTT. Encoded protein: CASSPPGEGGVDTQYF. The genes are TRBV28 and TRBJ2-3, with D tentatively TRBD2 (7 bases). Per the germline V gene, CDR1 is MDHEN and CDR2 is SYDVKM. The CDR3 is 16 amino acids. V lost 6 bases, J lost 6 bases, and 22 bases lay in between.